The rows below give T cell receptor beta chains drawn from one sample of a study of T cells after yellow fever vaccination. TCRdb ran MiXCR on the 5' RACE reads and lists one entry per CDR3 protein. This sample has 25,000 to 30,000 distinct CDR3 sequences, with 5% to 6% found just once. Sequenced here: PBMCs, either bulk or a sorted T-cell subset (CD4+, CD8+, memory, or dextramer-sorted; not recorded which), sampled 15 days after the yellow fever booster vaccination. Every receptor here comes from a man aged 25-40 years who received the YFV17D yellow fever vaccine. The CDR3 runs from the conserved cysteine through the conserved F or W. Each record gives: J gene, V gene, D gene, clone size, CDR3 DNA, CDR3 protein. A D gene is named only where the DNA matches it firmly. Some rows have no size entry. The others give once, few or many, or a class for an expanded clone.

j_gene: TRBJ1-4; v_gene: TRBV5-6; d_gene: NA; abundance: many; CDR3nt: TGTGCCAGCAGCTTAAGGGGCGAGTATAATGAAAAACTGTTTTTT; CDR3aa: CASSLRGEYNEKLFF
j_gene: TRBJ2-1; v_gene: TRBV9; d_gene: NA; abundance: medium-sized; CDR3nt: TGTGCCAGCACCACGCGTAACAATGAGCAGTTCTTC; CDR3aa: CASTTRNNEQFF
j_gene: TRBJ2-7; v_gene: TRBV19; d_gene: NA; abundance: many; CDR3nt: TGTGCCAGTAGTACGACCCGAAACTCCGAGCAGTACTTC; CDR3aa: CASSTTRNSEQYF
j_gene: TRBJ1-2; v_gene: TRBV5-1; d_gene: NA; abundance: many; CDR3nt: TGCGCCAGCAGCTCTCTTACGGACGGTGGCTACACCTTC; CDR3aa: CASSSLTDGGYTF
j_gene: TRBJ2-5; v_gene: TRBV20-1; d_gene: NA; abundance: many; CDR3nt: TGCAGTGCTCCAAGGCGGCCTCAAGAGACCCAGTACTTC; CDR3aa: CSAPRRPQETQYF
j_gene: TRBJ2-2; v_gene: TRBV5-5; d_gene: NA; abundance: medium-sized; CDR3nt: TGTGCCAGCAGCTTTGGAGGGGGCAACACCGGGGAGCTGTTTTTT; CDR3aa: CASSFGGGNTGELFF
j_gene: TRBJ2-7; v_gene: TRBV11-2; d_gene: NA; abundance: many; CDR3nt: TGTGCCAGCAGCCTGTCGGGAATGGGGCAGTACTTC; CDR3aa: CASSLSGMGQYF
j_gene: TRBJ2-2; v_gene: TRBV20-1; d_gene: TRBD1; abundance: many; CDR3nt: TGCAGTGCTAGAGATCCAGGGACAGGGGACACCGGGGAGCTGTTTTTT; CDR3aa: CSARDPGTGDTGELFF
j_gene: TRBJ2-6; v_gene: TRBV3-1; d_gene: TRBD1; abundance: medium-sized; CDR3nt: TGTGCCAGCAGCATCCAAGGACAGGTAGAGCTCGGGGCCAACGTCCTGACTTTC; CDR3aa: CASSIQGQVELGANVLTF
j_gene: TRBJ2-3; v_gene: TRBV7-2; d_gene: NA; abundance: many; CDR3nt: TGTGCCAGCAGCTTGAGCGGCAGCTTCACAGATACGCAGTATTTT; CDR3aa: CASSLSGSFTDTQYF
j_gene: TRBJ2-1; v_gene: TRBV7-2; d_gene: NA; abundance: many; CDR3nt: TGTGCCAGCAGCCTGGGGATCTACAATGAGCAGTTCTTC; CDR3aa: CASSLGIYNEQFF
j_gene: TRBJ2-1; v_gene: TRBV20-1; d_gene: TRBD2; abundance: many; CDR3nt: TGCAGTGCTAGTCTAGCGGGCGTGTACAATGAGCAGTTCTTC; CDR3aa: CSASLAGVYNEQFF
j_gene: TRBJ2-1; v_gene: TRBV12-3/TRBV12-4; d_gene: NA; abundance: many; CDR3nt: TGTGCCAGCAGCCCGACGAGGACAGCTCACAATGAGCAGTTCTTC; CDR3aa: CASSPTRTAHNEQFF
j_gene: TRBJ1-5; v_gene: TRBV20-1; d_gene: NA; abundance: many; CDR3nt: TGCAGTGCTAGTACAGGCAATCAGCCCCAGCATTTT; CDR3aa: CSASTGNQPQHF
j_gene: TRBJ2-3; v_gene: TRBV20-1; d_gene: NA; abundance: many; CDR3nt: TGCAGCAGGGCGCGGACCTACACAGATACGCAGTATTTT; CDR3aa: CSRARTYTDTQYF
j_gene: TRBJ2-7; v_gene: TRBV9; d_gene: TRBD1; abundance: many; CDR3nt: TGTGCCAGTAGTCCAGGGGGCGACTCCTACGAGCAGTACTTC; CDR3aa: CASSPGGDSYEQYF
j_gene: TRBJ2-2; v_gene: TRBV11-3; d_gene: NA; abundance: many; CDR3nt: TGTGCCAGCAGCTTATCGGTAGCGGAAACCGGGGAGCTGTTTTTT; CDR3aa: CASSLSVAETGELFF
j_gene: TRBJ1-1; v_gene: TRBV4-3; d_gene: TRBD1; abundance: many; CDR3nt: TGCGCCAGCAGCCGAGGGACAGGGAACACTGAAGCTTTCTTT; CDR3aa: CASSRGTGNTEAFF
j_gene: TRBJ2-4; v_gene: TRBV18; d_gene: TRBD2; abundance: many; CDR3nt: TGTGCCAGCTCTCCTAGCGGGAGCAAAAACATTCAGTACTTC; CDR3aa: CASSPSGSKNIQYF
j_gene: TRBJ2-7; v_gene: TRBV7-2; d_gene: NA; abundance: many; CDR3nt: TGTGCCAGCAGCCCGAACAGGGTCGAGCAGTACTTC; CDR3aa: CASSPNRVEQYF
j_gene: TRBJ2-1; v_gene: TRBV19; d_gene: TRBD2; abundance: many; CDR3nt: TGTGCCAGTAGTATGGGGGCGGGAGGCTCCTACAATGAGCAGTTCTTC; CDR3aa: CASSMGAGGSYNEQFF
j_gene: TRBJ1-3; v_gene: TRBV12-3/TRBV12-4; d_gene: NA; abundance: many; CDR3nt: TGTGCCAGCAGTTTTGGGGGCCCCTCTGGAAACACCATATATTTT; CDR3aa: CASSFGGPSGNTIYF
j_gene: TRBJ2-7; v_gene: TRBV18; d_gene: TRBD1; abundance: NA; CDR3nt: TGTGCCAGCTCAAATCGCGGGACAGGGGGCTACGAGCAGTACTTC; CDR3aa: CASSNRGTGGYEQYF
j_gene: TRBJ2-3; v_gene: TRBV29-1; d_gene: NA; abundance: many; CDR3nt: TGCAGCGTTGACAGCAACACAGATACGCAGTATTTT; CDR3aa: CSVDSNTDTQYF
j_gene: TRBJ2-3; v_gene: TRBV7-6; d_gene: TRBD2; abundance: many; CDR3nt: TGTGCCAGCAGCCCGGGACTAGCGACAGATACGCAGTATTTT; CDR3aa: CASSPGLATDTQYF
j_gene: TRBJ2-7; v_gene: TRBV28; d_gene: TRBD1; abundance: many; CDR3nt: TGTGCCAGCAGGCCGGGACAGGCCTACGAGCAGTACTTC; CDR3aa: CASRPGQAYEQYF
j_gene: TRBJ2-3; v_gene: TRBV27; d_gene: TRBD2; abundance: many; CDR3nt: TGTGCCAGCAGTTTCCGCACTAGCGGCACAGATACGCAGTATTTT; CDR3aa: CASSFRTSGTDTQYF
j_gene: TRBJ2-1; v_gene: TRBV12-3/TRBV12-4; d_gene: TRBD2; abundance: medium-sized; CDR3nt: TGTGCCAGCAGGACTAGCGGGAGGGGCAATGAGCAGTTCTTC; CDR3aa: CASRTSGRGNEQFF
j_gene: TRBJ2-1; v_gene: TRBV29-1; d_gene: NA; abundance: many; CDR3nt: TGCAGCGTTGAAAGAGCGCGCAATGAGCAGTTCTTC; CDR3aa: CSVERARNEQFF
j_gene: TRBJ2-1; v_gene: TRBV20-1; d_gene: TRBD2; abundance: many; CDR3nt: TGCAGTGCTACCGAAACTAGCGGGGGGAAGCAGTTCTTC; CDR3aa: CSATETSGGKQFF
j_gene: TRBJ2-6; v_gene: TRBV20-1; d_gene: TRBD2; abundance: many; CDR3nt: TGCAGTGCTAGAGTCCCACCGGGACTAGCTGGAACGGGGGCCAACGTCCTGACTTTC; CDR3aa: CSARVPPGLAGTGANVLTF
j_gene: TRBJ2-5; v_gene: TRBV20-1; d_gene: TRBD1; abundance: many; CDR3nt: TGCAGTGCACCCCCAGGGGGTAGGGAGACCCAGTACTTC; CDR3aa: CSAPPGGRETQYF
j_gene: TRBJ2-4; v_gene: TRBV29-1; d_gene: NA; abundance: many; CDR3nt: TGCAGCGTTGTACAGAAAAACATTCAGTACTTC; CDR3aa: CSVVQKNIQYF
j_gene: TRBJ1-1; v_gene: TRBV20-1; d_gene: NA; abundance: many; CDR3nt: TGCAGTGCTAGCTTACAGCTTTTGAACACTGAAGCTTTCTTT; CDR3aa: CSASLQLLNTEAFF
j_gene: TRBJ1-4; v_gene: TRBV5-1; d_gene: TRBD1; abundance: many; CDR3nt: TGCGCCAGCAGCTTGCCGACCGGGACAGGGAATGAAAAACTGTTTTTT; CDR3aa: CASSLPTGTGNEKLFF
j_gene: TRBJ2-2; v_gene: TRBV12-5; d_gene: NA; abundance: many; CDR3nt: TGTGCTAGTGGGGGTGGCTCCCCCAACGGAGGCACCGGGGAGCTGTTTTTT; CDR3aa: CASGGGSPNGGTGELFF
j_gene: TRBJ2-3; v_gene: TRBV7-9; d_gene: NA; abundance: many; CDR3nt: TGTGCCAGCAGTTTTCTCCCAGGGGCAACAGATACGCAGTATTTT; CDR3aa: CASSFLPGATDTQYF
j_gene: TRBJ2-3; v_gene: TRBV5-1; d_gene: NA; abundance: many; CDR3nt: TGCGCCAGCAGCTTGGTAATTACTAGCACAGATACGCAGTATTTT; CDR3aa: CASSLVITSTDTQYF
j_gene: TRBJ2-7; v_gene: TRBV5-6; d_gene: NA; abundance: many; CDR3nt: TGTGCCAGCAGCTTGTTGTTAGGCGTATCCTACGAGCAGTACTTC; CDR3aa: CASSLLLGVSYEQYF
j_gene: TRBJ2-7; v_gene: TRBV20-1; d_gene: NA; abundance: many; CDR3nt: TGCAGTGCGAGGGGGGTTCAGGGGGCCTACGAGCAGTACTTC; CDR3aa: CSARGVQGAYEQYF
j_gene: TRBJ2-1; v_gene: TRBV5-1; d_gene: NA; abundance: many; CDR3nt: TGCGCCAGCAGCTCAGAACCCCAGTTCTTC; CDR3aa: CASSSEPQFF
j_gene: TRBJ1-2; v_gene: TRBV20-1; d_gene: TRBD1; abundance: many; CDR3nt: TGCAGCGAAACAGGGGGCAGCTATGGCTACACCTTC; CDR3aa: CSETGGSYGYTF
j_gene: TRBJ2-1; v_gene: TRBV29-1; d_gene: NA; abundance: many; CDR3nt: TGCAGCGTTGAAGATCCGGGGCAAAGCTCCTACAATGAGCAGTTCTTC; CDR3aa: CSVEDPGQSSYNEQFF
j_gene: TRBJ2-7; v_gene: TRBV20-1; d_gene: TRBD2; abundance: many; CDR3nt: TGCAGTGCTTCACACCTTAGCGGGAGCTCCTACGAGCAGTACTTC; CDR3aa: CSASHLSGSSYEQYF
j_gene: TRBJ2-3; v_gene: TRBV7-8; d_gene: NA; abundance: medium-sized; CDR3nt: TGTGCCAGCAGCTCCAATGTAGGGAGAAACACAGATACGCAGTATTTT; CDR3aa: CASSSNVGRNTDTQYF
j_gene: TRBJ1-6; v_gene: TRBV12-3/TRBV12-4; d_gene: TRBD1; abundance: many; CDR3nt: TGTGCCAGCAGTTTTTCCCGGACAGGCAATTCACCCCTCCACTTT; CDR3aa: CASSFSRTGNSPLHF
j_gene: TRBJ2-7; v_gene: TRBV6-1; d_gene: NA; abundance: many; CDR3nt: TGTGCCAGCAGTCTTGGGCTAGAGACCTACGAGCAGTACTTC; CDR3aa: CASSLGLETYEQYF
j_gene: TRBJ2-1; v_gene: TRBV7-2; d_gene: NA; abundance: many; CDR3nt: TGTGCCAGCAGCCAGGTACACGAGGGGGAGCAGTTCTTC; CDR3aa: CASSQVHEGEQFF
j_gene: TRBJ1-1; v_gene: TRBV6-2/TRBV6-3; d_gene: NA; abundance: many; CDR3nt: TGTGCCAGCAGTTACCCAGAAAGGACTGAAGCTTTCTTT; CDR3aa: CASSYPERTEAFF
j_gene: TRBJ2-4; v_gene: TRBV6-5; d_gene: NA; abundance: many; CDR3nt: TGTGCCAGCAGTTCCCCGGACGGGGTAGCCAAAAACATTCAGTACTTC; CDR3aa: CASSSPDGVAKNIQYF
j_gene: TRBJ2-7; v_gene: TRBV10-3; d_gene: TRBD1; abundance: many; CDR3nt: TGTGCCATCGGGACAGGCTCCTACGAGCAGTACTTC; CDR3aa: CAIGTGSYEQYF
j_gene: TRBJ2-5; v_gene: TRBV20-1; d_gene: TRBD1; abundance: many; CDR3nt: TGCAGTGCTCAGAGACAGGGAACAGTTGAGACCCAGTACTTC; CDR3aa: CSAQRQGTVETQYF
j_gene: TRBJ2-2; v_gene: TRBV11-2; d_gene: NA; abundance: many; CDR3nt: TGTGCCAGCAGCTTACGTGGCGGGGGCGGCGGGGAGCTGTTTTTT; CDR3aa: CASSLRGGGGGELFF
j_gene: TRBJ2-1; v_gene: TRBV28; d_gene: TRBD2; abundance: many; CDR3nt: TGTGCCAGCAGTGGGAATCTAGCGGGAGATTTGAATGAGCAGTTCTTC; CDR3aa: CASSGNLAGDLNEQFF
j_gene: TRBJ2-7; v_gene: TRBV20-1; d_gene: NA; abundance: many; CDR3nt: TGCAGTGCTCTACTCCCCCCAGACCTAGCCTCCTACGAGCAGTACTTC; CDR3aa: CSALLPPDLASYEQYF